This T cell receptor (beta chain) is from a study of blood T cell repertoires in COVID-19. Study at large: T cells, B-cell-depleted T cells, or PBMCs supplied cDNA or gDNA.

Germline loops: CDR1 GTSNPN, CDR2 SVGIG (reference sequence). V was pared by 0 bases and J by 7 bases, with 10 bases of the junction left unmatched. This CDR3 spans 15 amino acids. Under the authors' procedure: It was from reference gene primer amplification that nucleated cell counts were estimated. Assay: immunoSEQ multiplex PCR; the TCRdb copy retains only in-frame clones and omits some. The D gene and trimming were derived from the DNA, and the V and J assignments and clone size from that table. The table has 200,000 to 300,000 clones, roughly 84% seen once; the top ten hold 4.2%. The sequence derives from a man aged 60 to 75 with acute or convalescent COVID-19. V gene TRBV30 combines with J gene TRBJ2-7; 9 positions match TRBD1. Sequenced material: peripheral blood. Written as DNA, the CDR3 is TGTGCCTGGAGTGTAAAGAACAGGGGGCCGTGGGAGCAGTACTTC. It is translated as CAWSVKNRGPWEQYF.